This T cell receptor beta chain was sequenced in a study of blood T cell repertoires in COVID-19. CDR1 is SNHLY, CDR2 FYNNEI, per germline. J lost 1 base, V lost 8 bases, and 3 bases had no gene match. The CDR3 sequence is 15 residues long. Method: immunoSEQ multiplex PCR; TCRdb's copy keeps in-frame clones and lacks some. The sample includes about 220,000 clones, 80% to 90% of them seen just once. This clone was recorded a few times. Input material: PBMCs or T cells enriched from blood (not recorded which). This clonotype was obtained from a woman between 18 and 29 years old in a cohort exposed to, infected with or recovered from COVID-19 (not recorded which). The chain uses TRBV2 and TRBJ1-4, with TRBD1 identical over 11 bases. Here the CDR3 reads CASSGTGGTNEKLFF. The CDR3 nucleotides are TGTGCCAGCTCTGGGACAGGGGGAACTAATGAAAAACTGTTTTTT.